Listed below are T cell receptor beta chains from one sample, sequenced in a study of cytomegalovirus exposure and HLA in healthy donors. The protocol was immunoSEQ multiplex PCR, while the TCRdb copy is restricted to in-frame clones and leaves out a portion. The top ten hold around 24% of the sample, which has 75,000 to 90,000 clones, around 10% seen once. The sample consisted of PBMCs. The source of these receptors is a man aged 55-75 years in good health and CMV-seropositive. CDR3s leave out the opening cysteine and the closing phenylalanine or tryptophan.

length | V | CDR3
14 | TRBV28 | ASSSGTGGYNSPLH
14 | TRBV5-1 | ASSSGLQGTHTEAF
12 | TRBV27 | ASSSSSGRETQY
13 | TRBV2 | ASSLPASTRSGEY
16 | TRBV5-6 | ASSLAQALGVRNNEQF
11 | TRBV30 | AGIGQGDSGYT
14 | TRBV11-3 | ASSLYGTGGTDTQY
13 | TRBV5-6 | ASSLSGRSTDTQY
17 | TRBV4-1 | ASSPEPGQGAAGNQPQH
12 | TRBV28 | ASSSTGNGNTIY
12 | TRBV7-9 | ASSIETANYGYT
12 | TRBV11-2 | ASSWGSSGNTIY
13 | TRBV6-5 | ASSYAGGGGREQF
11 | TRBV14 | ASSRLAVDEQF
11 | TRBV19 | ASTSGQNQPQH
12 | TRBV2 | ASSELGQGYGYT
11 | TRBV5-4 | ASSLGQNQPQH
10 | TRBV19 | ASSIGGGELF
14 | TRBV7-2 | ASSLPRTGGQETQY
13 | TRBV5-4 | ASSFGGGAGETQY
11 | TRBV18 | ASSSTGGTEAF
16 | TRBV29-1 | SVEILAGGDLSYNEQF
13 | TRBV5-1 | ASSLRQGGNSPLH
11 | TRBV30 | AWTPGQGTEAF
12 | TRBV2 | ASSFTYRDTEAF
13 | TRBV9 | ASSVISIPVNEQF
11 | TRBV7-2 | ASSPSGGYEQY
14 | TRBV6-1 | ASSVGQGAAGNTIY
13 | TRBV6-1 | ASSETSGGGQPQH
14 | TRBV19 | ASSPRGQISNQPQH
14 | TRBV7-9 | ASSSDRGGRTDTQY
15 | TRBV7-3 | ASRRSGGTGNTGELF
13 | TRBV6-5 | ASSYDRGEYTEAF
11 | TRBV30 | ASFRGFGNTIY
11 | TRBV27 | ASGGTGYYEQY
13 | TRBV5-1 | ASSYSSGIYNEQF
12 | TRBV6-1 | ASTLQEGITEAF
12 | TRBV27 | ASSLNREANEQF
11 | TRBV28 | ASSGGGTDTQY
15 | TRBV5-4 | ASAPTPSGEYQETQY
13 | TRBV7-9 | ASSSGTRDTYEQY
13 | TRBV23-1 | ASSPKGPGNQPQH
10 | TRBV28 | ASRVGNTEAF
14 | TRBV4-2 | ASSQDEGLADNEQF
13 | TRBV9 | ASSRDTFMNTEAF
11 | TRBV9 | ASSRGYNSPLH
14 | TRBV11-3 | ASSPESGRAMNEQF
12 | TRBV18 | ASSPGVSTDTQY
11 | TRBV12-5 | ASGLAGGTEAF
14 | TRBV19 | ASSTQGTSNTGELF
14 | TRBV6-5 | ASSYSNRGPTDTQY
13 | TRBV19 | ASSLQGSSGNTIY
15 | TRBV27 | ASSLSSSTGANYGYT
12 | TRBV7-2 | ASSLSLQNTEAF
10 | TRBV7-9 | ASRLDGYEQY